This TCR beta chain stems from a study of graft-versus-host responses after intestinal transplantation. About the research overall: Recipients obtained multivisceral, liver-intestinal, or isolated intestinal transplants. Uniformly, recipients were administered anti-thymocyte globulin induction with subsequent tacrolimus and steroids for two to three years. Regarding the study as a whole: GvH clones occurred in recipient marrow; some first appeared in ileum or blood. There was an association between peak levels of circulating GvH clones and early post-transplant HvG declines.

For this clone: Its antigen is not identified.

Clones were sequenced by immunoSEQ multiplex PCR, and TCRdb holds only the in-frame ones, with some missing. The repertoire holds around 100,000 clones, more than 85% seen once, with over 0.8% in the top ten. The CDR3 length is 12 residues. V lost 4 bases and J lost 6, with 13 bases in between. Germline V gives CDR1 GTSNPN, CDR2 SVGIG (reference sequence). The receptor comes from a human donor who received an intestinal transplant. The sample in question was unstimulated CD4+ T cells sorted from spleen or lymph node cells, obtained before intestinal transplant. The V call is TRBV30, the J call TRBJ2-7; D gene uncertain. The CDR3 DNA reads as TGTGCCTGGAAGCCTCTCGTGGGCGAGCAGTACTTC. It encodes CAWKPLVGEQYF.